The entry below gives a single T cell receptor beta chain sequence along with its context. This clonotype was counted only a few times. Its antigen is still unknown. Base qualities were left out, and no much larger clone turns up one base away. This specimen belongs to a study of early T cells in non-severe SARS-CoV-2 infection (dated by TCRdb to the early 2020s). About the full investigation: Because TCR sequencing was done on bulk RNA from unsorted whole blood, the alpha and beta chains could not be paired.

What the research found in general, with its limitations: Matching against VDJdb was skewed toward anti-spike CD8 responses, likely underestimated virus-specific expansions, and missed private and CD4 specificities.

The CDR3 covers 13 residues, taking in both the cysteine and the phenylalanine. Just CDR3 DNA is preserved here, 39 bases in frame from base 1. Sequences DFQATT (CDR1) and SNEGSKA (CDR2) are obtained from the germline V gene (reference sequence). V loses 6 bases, J loses 5 bases, and the germline ends lie 16 bases apart. The library was obtained by 5' RACE. The listed sequencing device is NextSeq 500. To correct for sequencing error and PCR bias, the TCR library protocol tagged individual cDNA molecules with unique molecular identifiers. Sequencing covered both TCR alpha and beta chains, and within each sample the abundances of alpha and beta sequences were tightly co-correlated. Concerning the study's data processing: Decombinator V4 was used to annotate TCR sequences for V gene, J gene and CDR3. TCRs were defined as expanded if a significant change between any two time points was detected under a Poisson model with p below 0.0001. Abundances of TCRs were expressed as counts per million after normalisation to the total number of TCRs sequenced in each sample. TRAV1-2 paired with TRAJ12, TRAJ20 or TRAJ33 defined MAIT TCRs, while TRAV10 paired with TRAJ18 defined iNKT TCRs. VDJdb, accessed 1 November 2021, was searched for CMV, EBV and SARS-CoV-2 annotated TCRs, excluding TCRs annotated for multiple antigens. TCRdb reprocessed the public reads (quality trimming at Q25 with fastp, clone calling with MiXCR) and kept in-frame beta chains. Entries are consolidated by CDR3 protein sequence, retaining the most common genes and DNA. It is TCRdb's table, rather than the study itself, that gives the V and J calls and clone size. This sample lists more than 90,000 distinct CDR3 sequences; approximately 10% were detected once. The top ten clones comprise around 5.4% of the sample.

The study was a case-control design nested within a healthcare worker cohort in London, UK, with weekly nasopharyngeal swab PCR tests and blood sampling. Healthcare workers were recruited between 23 and 31 March 2020, during the week of the UK lockdown, and were followed weekly for up to about 15 weeks. Here the chain combines TRBV20-1 and TRBJ2-5; the D gene is perhaps TRBD1, on 5 matching bases. Material for sequencing was whole blood. The origin of this receptor is an adult who was a healthcare worker with PCR-confirmed SARS-CoV-2 infection or an uninfected control (not recorded which). The DNA sequence is TGCAGTGCCCTGACAAGGGGCGCGGAGACCCAGTACTTC. The resulting protein is CSALTRGAETQYF.